This T cell receptor beta chain was observed in a study of technical replicates of blood from a handful of donors. Here immunoSEQ multiplex PCR was the method, and the copy in TCRdb shows in-frame clones only, minus some. The sample records around 83,000 clones, 90% to 95% being singletons. Deletions cut 6 bases from V and 3 bases from J, with 17 bases between. The CDR3 has 16 amino acids. Germline V gene data show CDR1 as SNHLY and CDR2 as FYNNEI. Sequencing was performed on T cells isolated from PBMCs. This chain links TRBV2 with TRBJ1-4; unclear D gene. The clonotype comes from a human donor in good health. The CDR3 nucleotides read TGTGCCAGCAGCCCTTACATCCGAAACCCTAATGAAAAACTGTTTTTT. It codes for CASSPYIRNPNEKLFF. The full variable domain, its missing parts supplied by reference TRBV2 and TRBJ1-4, is EPEVTQTPSHQVTQMGQEVILRCVPISNHLYFYWYRQILGQKVEFLVSFYNNEISEKSEIFDDQFSVERPDGSNFTLKIRSTKLEDSAMYFCASSPYIRNPNEKLFFGSGTQLSVL.